This paragraph reports one T cell receptor (beta chain). This specimen includes other DNA sequences encoding the same CDR3. In the authors' workflow: Estimation of nucleated cell counts relied on the amplification of reference gene primers. Sequenced by immunoSEQ multiplex PCR; TCRdb stores in-frame clones only, minus some. The V and J calls and clone size come from that table; D and trimming were worked out from the DNA. The data show approximately 210,000 clones, with about 82% seen just once and 0.95% held by the top ten. Germline V gives CDR1 LNHDA, CDR2 SQIVND (reference sequence). V lost 5 bases, J lost 8 bases, and 5 bases stayed unmatched. The CDR3 runs to 12 residues. This specimen belongs to a study of blood T cell repertoires in COVID-19. Looking at the study overall: The United States, Italy and Spain provided the acute and convalescent COVID-19 samples.

Specimen: peripheral blood. V usage is TRBV19 and J usage is TRBJ1-2; the match to TRBD1 covers 7 bases. This TCR was recovered from a man aged 60 to 69 with COVID-19, enrolled during active disease. The CDR3, as DNA: TGTGCCAGTAGTCGACAGGGCGGCGGCTACACCTTC. Translation gives CASSRQGGGYTF.